These T cell receptor beta chains were read from a single sample in a study of post-analysis software for immune sequencing data. TCRdb analysed the PCR reads with MiXCR anew, one entry per CDR3 protein. The sample includes roughly 650,000 distinct CDR3 sequences, over 45% of them seen just once. Source material: blood. All receptors come from a girl aged 2-15 years with multiple sclerosis. The CDR3 runs from the conserved cysteine through the conserved F or W. A D gene is named only where the DNA matches it firmly. Rows give clone size only sometimes, using once, few, many, or a class for an expanded clone.

CDR3: CASSSRTGRADTQYF; DNA: TGTGCCAGCAGCTCACGGACAGGGCGGGCAGATACGCAGTATTTT; D: TRBD1; V: TRBV11-3; J: TRBJ2-3; size: few
CDR3: CASSQIGNEQFF; DNA: TGTGCCAGCAGCCAGATCGGCAATGAGCAGTTCTTC; D: -; V: TRBV5-4; J: TRBJ2-1; size: -
CDR3: CASSSPGRNTGELFF; DNA: TGTGCCAGCAGCTCACCGGGACGGAACACCGGGGAGCTGTTTTTT; D: -; V: TRBV7-9; J: TRBJ2-2; size: -
CDR3: CASSFLRIGQASEQYF; DNA: TGTGCCAGCAGTTTCCTTAGGATTGGACAGGCTAGCGAGCAGTACTTC; D: TRBD1; V: TRBV12-3/TRBV12-4; J: TRBJ2-7; size: -
CDR3: CASSLRRGGMNEQFF; DNA: TGTGCCAGCAGCTTACGGCGGGGGGGCATGAATGAGCAGTTCTTC; D: TRBD2; V: TRBV11-3; J: TRBJ2-1; size: -
CDR3: CASRQPGEGSLETQYF; DNA: TGTGCCAGCAGACAACCAGGGGAGGGGTCATTGGAGACCCAGTACTTC; D: -; V: TRBV5-5; J: TRBJ2-5; size: -
CDR3: CASSSWGSLYGYTF; DNA: TGTGCCAGCAGTAGCTGGGGCAGCCTGTATGGCTACACCTTC; D: -; V: TRBV27; J: TRBJ1-2; size: -
CDR3: CASSLAGAGGYTF; DNA: TGTGCCAGCAGCTTGGCGGGGGCAGGGGGCTACACCTTC; D: -; V: TRBV7-2; J: TRBJ1-2; size: few
CDR3: CASSYSMAGGHEQYF; DNA: TGTGCCAGCAGTTACTCGATGGCAGGGGGCCACGAGCAGTACTTC; D: TRBD1; V: TRBV6-5; J: TRBJ2-7; size: -
CDR3: CASSLLVTGSSYEQYF; DNA: TGTGCCAGCAGCTTACTAGTGACAGGGAGCTCCTACGAGCAGTACTTC; D: TRBD1; V: TRBV7-9; J: TRBJ2-7; size: -
CDR3: CASSPGGITNYGCTF; DNA: TGTGCCAGCAGTCCGGGAGGGATAACTAACTATGGCTGCACCTTC; D: -; V: TRBV25-1; J: TRBJ1-2; size: -
CDR3: CASSGDGDTQYF; DNA: TGTGCCAGCAGTGGGGACGGAGATACGCAGTATTTT; D: -; V: TRBV12-3/TRBV12-4; J: TRBJ2-3; size: -
CDR3: CSARVPPDDTQYF; DNA: TGCAGTGCTAGAGTCCCACCGGACGATACGCAGTATTTT; D: -; V: TRBV20-1; J: TRBJ2-3; size: -
CDR3: CASSLVGGSEQYF; DNA: TGTGCCAGCAGTTTAGTTGGGGGATCCGAGCAGTACTTC; D: -; V: TRBV12-3/TRBV12-4; J: TRBJ2-7; size: -
CDR3: CASSQDPGWSTEAFF; DNA: TGCGCCAGCAGCCAAGACCCCGGATGGAGCACTGAAGCTTTCTTT; D: -; V: TRBV4-3; J: TRBJ1-1; size: -
CDR3: CASRFDPLEGYTF; DNA: TGTGCCAGCAGATTCGACCCCTTGGAGGGCTACACCTTC; D: -; V: TRBV12-3/TRBV12-4; J: TRBJ1-2; size: few
CDR3: CASSFAPQLEIDYGYTF; DNA: TGTGCCAGCAGCTTCGCCCCTCAGTTGGAGATTGACTATGGCTACACCTTC; D: -; V: TRBV7-2; J: TRBJ1-2; size: -
CDR3: CASSPVPGKNQPQHF; DNA: TGCGCCAGCAGTCCGGTCCCAGGGAAAAATCAGCCCCAGCATTTT; D: -; V: TRBV4-3; J: TRBJ1-5; size: -
CDR3: CATSRDVLTEQFF; DNA: TGTGCCACCAGCAGAGATGTGTTGACAGAGCAGTTCTTC; D: -; V: TRBV15; J: TRBJ2-1; size: few
CDR3: CASSSWDSGANVLTF; DNA: TGTGCCAGCAGTTCGTGGGACTCTGGGGCCAACGTCCTGACTTTC; D: -; V: TRBV6-1; J: TRBJ2-6; size: -
CDR3: CASSRGTSTDTQYF; DNA: TGTGCCAGCAGTAGAGGGACAAGCACAGATACGCAGTATTTT; D: -; V: TRBV6-5; J: TRBJ2-3; size: few
CDR3: CAISDSPVEGTQYF; DNA: TGTGCCATCAGTGACAGCCCCGTGGAGGGTACGCAGTATTTT; D: -; V: TRBV10-3; J: TRBJ2-3; size: -
CDR3: CASSFLPLDAPNEQFF; DNA: TGTGCCAGCAGCTTTCTGCCCTTGGACGCCCCCAACGAGCAGTTCTTC; D: -; V: TRBV7-9; J: TRBJ2-1; size: -
CDR3: CAISVTRGASYNEQFF; DNA: TGTGCCATCAGTGTTACCCGGGGGGCGTCCTACAATGAGCAGTTCTTC; D: -; V: TRBV10-3; J: TRBJ2-1; size: -
CDR3: CASSSHRDYQETQYF; DNA: TGTGCCAGCAGTTCGCATAGAGATTACCAAGAGACCCAGTACTTC; D: -; V: TRBV27; J: TRBJ2-5; size: few
CDR3: CASSLMGRDIQYF; DNA: TGTGCCAGCAGCTTAATGGGGAGAGACATTCAGTACTTC; D: -; V: TRBV7-2; J: TRBJ2-4; size: few
CDR3: CSAGQLSSYEQYF; DNA: TGCAGTGCTGGACAGTTATCCTCCTACGAGCAGTACTTC; D: -; V: TRBV20-1; J: TRBJ2-7; size: -
CDR3: CASSWGQGSTEAFF; DNA: TGCGCCAGCAGCTGGGGACAGGGGAGCACTGAAGCTTTCTTT; D: TRBD1; V: TRBV5-1; J: TRBJ1-1; size: few
CDR3: CASSKRTGITYEQYF; DNA: TGTGCCAGCAGCAAACGGACAGGTATAACCTACGAGCAGTACTTC; D: TRBD1; V: TRBV6-2/TRBV6-3; J: TRBJ2-7; size: -
CDR3: CASSLGSQGVDYEQYF; DNA: TGCGCCAGCAGCTTGGGTTCCCAGGGAGTAGACTACGAGCAGTACTTC; D: -; V: TRBV5-1; J: TRBJ2-7; size: few
CDR3: CASSISDNEQFF; DNA: TGTGCCAGTAGTATCAGTGACAATGAGCAGTTCTTC; D: -; V: TRBV19; J: TRBJ2-1; size: -
CDR3: CASSPLGAGGTDDGYTF; DNA: TGTGCCAGCAGCCCCCTTGGGGCCGGGGGGACGGATGATGGCTACACCTTC; D: -; V: TRBV11-1; J: TRBJ1-2; size: -
CDR3: CASSPRPGTSGRGIYNEQFF; DNA: TGTGCCAGCAGCCCTCGTCCCGGGACTAGCGGGAGGGGAATCTACAATGAGCAGTTCTTC; D: TRBD2; V: TRBV7-8; J: TRBJ2-1; size: -